A selection of T cell receptor beta chains follows, all from one sample in a study of beta chain features in type 1 diabetes. Sequencing used immunoSEQ multiplex PCR; TCRdb keeps in-frame clones, though not all of them. The repertoire holds 300,000 to 450,000 clones, with 10% to 15% as singletons. The sequenced sample was naive CD4+ T cells from blood. The receptor set was obtained from a young woman with type 1 diabetes. CDR3s include the opening cysteine and the closing phenylalanine or tryptophan.

TRBJ2-7,TRBV6-5,CASSPPARAYEQYF
TRBJ2-6,TRBV9,CASSARTGHSGANVLTF
TRBJ2-2,TRBV5-6,CASSWDRDSKSGELFF
TRBJ2-5,TRBV15,CATSRQGIAETQYF
TRBJ1-2,TRBV6-5,CASSYSIDPRGYGYTF
TRBJ2-7,TRBV11-2,CASRSPGTSSYEQYF
TRBJ1-2,TRBV7-8,CASSFRDTTQGGYTF
TRBJ2-6,TRBV19,CATGNSGANVLTF
TRBJ2-2,TRBV7-8,CASRGQTSTGELFF
TRBJ1-1,TRBV5-1,CASSLPYVANTEAFF
TRBJ2-3,TRBV6-6,CASLQWGDSTDTQYF
TRBJ2-1,TRBV7-8,CASSLARWVAGGGNEQFF
TRBJ2-5,TRBV11-2,CASSATTGRQTQYF
TRBJ1-5,TRBV6-5,CASARGISSNQPQHF
TRBJ1-2,TRBV4-2,CASSQDNGYTF
TRBJ1-5,TRBV7-2,CASSLAGGKGQPQHF
TRBJ1-2,TRBV11-2,CASSLEAWGHYGYTF
TRBJ2-3,TRBV6-1,CASSGTSGGAGTDTQYF
TRBJ2-1,TRBV4-3,CASSQRIWGESSNEQFF
TRBJ2-7,TRBV5-4,CASSLIGSLGEQYF
TRBJ2-7,TRBV7-2,CASSLVGGPYEQYF
TRBJ2-3,TRBV4-1,CASKFLVGGSTDTQYF
TRBJ2-7,TRBV27,CASSPIAGGSEQYF
TRBJ1-5,TRBV7-9,CASSLGQGGQPQHF
TRBJ1-3,TRBV11-2,CASSLGGTIYF
TRBJ2-1,TRBV5-1,CASSIRDRAYNEQFF
TRBJ1-2,TRBV7-2,CASRIPTGTVYGYTF
TRBJ1-1,TRBV27,CASSWGGARTEAFF
TRBJ2-1,TRBV4-3,CASSQGAISYNEQFF
TRBJ2-5,TRBV7-9,CASSSQPSPETQYF
TRBJ2-2,TRBV7-2,CASRPTGRTGELFF
TRBJ2-2,TRBV30,CAWKIAGNTGELFF
TRBJ1-2,TRBV5-1,CASSLNALGTGLGGYTF
TRBJ1-1,TRBV6-5,CASSYSERFEAFF
TRBJ2-5,TRBV7-9,CASSTPGGQETQYF
TRBJ2-4,TRBV9,CASSVGPPAGGRANSIQYF
TRBJ2-1,TRBV15,CATSRAETSGYNEQFF
TRBJ2-3,TRBV5-4,CASSFAQGADTQYF
TRBJ2-7,TRBV29-1,CSVEDFGPGRGKGEQYF
TRBJ2-7,TRBV14,CASSRLRAGRSYEQYF
TRBJ2-7,TRBV10-3,CAISESTGGYEQYF
TRBJ1-2,TRBV7-9,CASSQNYGYTF
TRBJ1-1,TRBV2,CASSENSKNTEAFF
TRBJ1-2,TRBV30,CAWSEGVGYTF
TRBJ1-2,TRBV15,CATSNNSNGYTF
TRBJ2-5,TRBV18,CASSPRGSAETQYF
TRBJ2-6,TRBV6-5,CASSYSPVSGANVLTF
TRBJ1-4,TRBV7-2,CASRPQGSEKLFF
TRBJ2-2,TRBV7-9,CANKRDTGELFF
TRBJ2-1,TRBV5-6,CASSSGTGAYNEQFF